This TCR beta chain was observed in a study of molecular identifiers for immune sequencing clone quantification. At the level of the study: With replicates, the RNA of 20,000 or 100,000 naive CD8 cells was split five ways and four were sequenced. Whole-study results and caveats: Over 99% of effector molecules, yet under 1% of naive-cell molecules, were held by clones above 20 RNA copies.

This clonotype was counted many times. Its antigen is unidentified. When naive CD8 T cells were sorted, they were gated as CD8+CD4-CCR7+CD45RA+. Previously described methods and listed TCR primers were used for bulk TCR libraries. Via MiXCR, TCRdb re-called the PCR reads, giving one row per CDR3 protein. The table lists nearly 650,000 distinct CDR3 sequences, around 25% of them singletons, with 0.6% to 0.9% in the top ten. CDR3 length: 15 amino acids. The germline V and J ends were trimmed by 3 bases and 6 bases, with 17 bases remaining between them. Germline V gene lookup returns CDR1 MGHRA and CDR2 YSYEKL.

The receptor's source is a human donor in good health. Some libraries in this study had Jurkat cell RNA spiked in. The specimen was naive CD8+ T cells from blood, with Jurkat cell RNA spiked in. Noted subset: FACS-sorted CD8+CD4-CCR7+CD45RA+ naive T cells. The chain uses TRBV4-1 and TRBJ1-1; D gene uncertain. CDR3 protein: CASSQEQHGYAEAFF. CDR3 nucleotides: TGCGCCAGCAGCCAGGAGCAACATGGTTACGCTGAAGCTTTCTTT.